A single sample is the source of the 7 T cell receptor beta chains below, sequenced in a study of cytomegalovirus exposure and HLA in healthy donors (dated by TCRdb to about 2017). The library was obtained by the immunoSEQ multiplex PCR assay. For the multiplex PCR, a mixture combining 60 forward primers for TCR Vbeta segments and 13 reverse primers for TCR Jbeta segments was used. The table comes from immuneACCESS by way of TCRdb, which keeps in-frame sequences with V and J called. Part of the clones is missing from these tables; in studies checked, under half for an unresolved V gene and the rest for unknown reasons. The sample table records around 100,000 clones. The ten largest account for 6.8% of the sample. Material: PBMCs. The receptor source for this set is a man between 40 and 49 years old in good health and CMV-seropositive.

The V call is TRBV5-6, the J call TRBJ1-6, with D uncertain. Trimming removed 5 bases at V and 5 bases at J, with 11 bases between. Germline assignment: CDR1 SGHDT and CDR2 YYEEEE. The CDR3 totals 14 residues. The CDR3 region has the DNA TGTGCCAGCAGTCTCGATGGAGATAATTCACCCCTCCACTTT. Amino acids: CASSLDGDNSPLHF.

The V gene is TRBV6-1, the J gene TRBJ2-6, with TRBD1 as a possible D gene (5 bases). Germline CDR1 is MNHNS and CDR2 is SASEGT. With 5 bases removed from V and 0 bases from J, the gap between germline ends came to 8 bases. The CDR3 sequence is 15 residues long. CDR3: CASSQGFSGANVLTF. DNA of the CDR3: TGTGCCAGCAGTCAGGGTTTCTCTGGGGCCAACGTCCTGACTTTC.

The CDR3 is CASSSPGRAAAFF. DNA of the CDR3: TGTGCCAGCAGTTCCCCGGGCAGGGCGGCCGCTTTCTTT. This rearrangement joins TRBV27 to TRBJ1-1; TRBD1 might be the D (5 bases). The CDR3 is made up of 13 amino acids. CDR1 and CDR2 from the germline V gene are MNHEY and SMNVEV (reference sequence). The ends were cut back, 4 bases at V and 11 bases at J, with 17 bases in the middle.

The gene calls are TRBV7-3 and TRBJ2-3; perhaps TRBD2 as D (5 bases). Trimming shortened V by 5 bases and J by 11 bases, and 26 bases separated the two germline ends. The CDR3 length is 16 residues. Germline lookup yields CDR1 SGHTA and CDR2 FQGTGA. The CDR3 sequence is CASSPYGGFGLFEQYF. CDR3 nucleotides: TGTGCCAGCAGCCCTTACGGTGGTTTTGGACTCTTTGAGCAGTATTTT.

The chain couples TRBV27 to TRBJ2-5; D not resolved. This CDR3 has 15 residues. Germline V lookup: CDR1 MNHEY, CDR2 SMNVEV (reference sequence). The V and J ends lost 2 bases and 4 bases respectively, with 14 bases between them. CDR3 loop: CASSLLSDFGETQYF. The DNA of the CDR3 is TGTGCCAGCAGTTTACTAAGTGACTTTGGAGAGACCCAGTACTTC.

This rearrangement joins TRBV28 to TRBJ1-5; 8 bases agree with TRBD1. The CDR3 runs 15 residues. J was trimmed by 7 bases and V by 5 bases; bases with no gene match: 10. CDR1 and CDR2 from the germline V gene are MDHEN and SYDVKM. CDR3 bases: TGTGCCAGCAGTCGGGGGACAGGTCTTAGCCAGCCCCAGCATTTT. This translates into CASSRGTGLSQPQHF.

The chain uses TRBV25-1 and TRBJ1-4, with 10 nucleotides matching TRBD1. The trim removed 5 bases at V and 8 bases at J, leaving 5 bases unmatched. CDR1 is MGHDK, CDR2 SYGVNS, per germline. The CDR3 is 14 amino acids. This CDR3 is CASSRQGAREKLFF. DNA of the CDR3: TGTGCCAGCAGTCGACAGGGGGCGCGAGAAAAACTGTTTTTT.